Each of the 4 T cell receptor beta chains below was sequenced from the same sample in a study of T cells in Graves' hyperthyroidism and ophthalmopathy. RNA transcripts were the template for amplifying TCR beta CDR3 regions. HTBI primers were the set used in a first-round RT-PCR of the TCR CDR3. Using its own MiXCR run on the multiplex PCR reads, TCRdb lists one record per CDR3 protein. The top ten clones hold around 17% of a sample with fewer than 600,000 distinct CDR3 sequences, about an eighth of them seen once. The sequencing input was blood. The source is a woman aged 18-30 years with Graves' hyperthyroidism.

The V gene is TRBV3-1, the J gene TRBJ2-1; D is undetermined. Germline V lookup: CDR1 LGHDT, CDR2 YNNKEL (reference sequence). The CDR3 contains 12 residues. Trimming took off 0 bases at V and 13 bases at J, with 10 bases between the two ends. The CDR3 is CASSQERISQFF. DNA for the CDR3: TGTGCCAGCAGCCAAGAAAGAATATCTCAGTTCTTC.

In its sample, this clonotype was seen many times. The chain carries TRBV30 and TRBJ2-2; no definite D call. The length of the CDR3 is 14 residues. The V end lost 8 bases, the J end lost 4 bases, and 17 bases lay between the germline ends. Germline assignment: CDR1 GTSNPN and CDR2 SVGIG (reference sequence). In DNA, the CDR3 is TGTGCCAAACAGAGGAGAGACGCCACCGGGGAGCTGTTTTTT. Translation: CAKQRRDATGELFF.

A few counts support this clonotype. The V and J genes are TRBV30 and TRBJ1-5; no reliable D call. Trimming removed 5 bases at V and 0 bases at J, with 11 bases between. Per the germline V gene, CDR1 is GTSNPN and CDR2 is SVGIG (reference sequence). The CDR3 consists of 14 residues. The CDR3 protein is CAWDDVYSNQPQHF. DNA for the CDR3: TGTGCCTGGGACGACGTGTATAGCAATCAGCCCCAGCATTTT.

J is TRBJ2-4 and V is TRBV7-3; D is possibly TRBD2 (5 bases). CDR1 and CDR2 (germline): SGHTA, FQGTGA. Trimming removed 2 bases from V and 0 bases from J, with 11 bases in between. The CDR3 is 16 amino acids. For the CDR3, the DNA is TGTGCCAGCAGCTTATGGGGAGATTCAGCCAAAAACATTCAGTACTTC. The encoded protein is CASSLWGDSAKNIQYF.